This entry features one TCR beta chain sequence. This entry comes from a study of cytotoxic CD8 clonotypes in ibrutinib-treated CLL. Germline CDR1 is SGHRS and CDR2 is YFSETQ. V lost 1 base to trimming and J lost 0 bases, with 14 bases between them. The CDR3 is 16 residues long. Clones were read by immunoSEQ multiplex PCR, and TCRdb kept only the in-frame ones, dropping some. Found here are around 310,000 clones, approximately 80% of them singletons; the top ten hold about 6.7%. The clonotype was recovered from a human donor with chronic lymphocytic leukemia. This chain joins TRBV5-1 and TRBJ2-7, with D maybe TRBD1 (6 bases). The material was PBMCs, obtained before ibrutinib treatment. Here the CDR3 reads CASSLSGGQISYEQYF. DNA of the CDR3: TGCGCCAGCAGCTTGTCGGGCGGACAGATCTCCTACGAGCAGTACTTC. The whole variable domain, filled in from reference TRBV5-1 and TRBJ2-7, reads KAGVTQTPRYLIKTRGQQVTLSCSPISGHRSVSWYQQTPGQGLQFLFEYFSETQRNKGNFPGRFSGRQFSNSRSEMNVSTLELGDSALYLCASSLSGGQISYEQYFGPGTRLTVT.